Included here is one TCR beta chain sequence, with context. This clonotype was detected once. The antigen it binds to is not known. Base qualities are not recorded, but no much larger clone differs from it by a single base. A single read constitutes weak evidence. These data come from a study of T cells in Graves' hyperthyroidism and ophthalmopathy (dated by TCRdb to between 2018 and 2021). In terms of the full investigation: Peripheral blood was sampled at the time of initial diagnosis, prior to any treatment. Prospective prediction of ophthalmopathy was tested in an independent validation cohort of 18 to 20 hyperthyroidism patients and 17 patients who later progressed to ophthalmopathy. Following sampling, methimazole starting at 30 mg daily was given to hyperthyroidism patients, and high-dose intravenous methylprednisolone was given to ophthalmopathy patients. The study also compared thyroid tissue and blood T-cell repertoires from roughly 6 Graves' hyperthyroidism patients. To identify distinguishing TCR V-J signatures, a discovery cohort of about a hundred patients was used, comprising fewer than 45 with Graves' ophthalmopathy and approximately 57 with stable Graves' hyperthyroidism. The paper describes TCR Vbeta CDR3 sequencing of 130 to 150 peripheral blood samples, made up of roughly 45 ophthalmopathy patients, roughly 72 hyperthyroidism patients and 17 progressor patients. The 75 to 100 discovery patients were divided at random into training and test sets in a 7:3 ratio. Results and caveats for the whole study, not just this receptor: Sample size was not statistically predetermined, and investigators were not blinded to group allocation. In cross-validation, a model built on a 13 V-J signature told ophthalmopathy apart from stable hyperthyroidism with just under 90% sensitivity and roughly 81% specificity, and in testing the same model reached 80%/75%. In validation, progression to ophthalmopathy was predicted by the model with 65% to 71% sensitivity and 72.22% specificity, a median of approximately 7.1 months before onset. Most expanded thyroid clonotypes (frequency above 0.001) were also detected in blood, a finding suggesting that blood repertoires may reflect thyroid immune responses.

TCR beta CDR3 regions were amplified from RNA transcripts. The first round of RT-PCR for the TCR CDR3 was performed with the HTBI primer set and the Qiagen OneStep RT-PCR kit. A second multiplex PCR round built the libraries, followed by size selection and purification. Paired-end sequencing of the libraries was performed with 100 bp reads on an Illumina HiSeq2000. Turning to the authors' computational methods: SOAPnuke was used to process the raw data, removing reads that contained adapters or uncalled bases, had a mean Phred below 15, or lacked an exact match to the constant primer or identifier. COPE v1.2.5 was used to merge high-quality paired reads, and clonotypes were defined as unique nucleotide sequences. MiTCR v1.1 was used to align the clonotypes against IMGT TRBV, TRBD and TRBJ reference segments. Only V-J combinations with frequency above 0.0001, covering approximately 99% of repertoires, were analysed. A TCS score was defined as the ratio between F50 (clonal expansion) and ExV (chaos), using BLOSUM62-based TCRdist between CDR3 peptides within each V-J. Welch's t-statistics and random forest reduced roughly 540 V-J features to 10 to 15, which were used in a naive Bayes classifier (R e1071). Through fastp at Q25 and MiXCR, TCRdb rebuilt clones from the public reads, retaining in-frame beta chains. All rows with the same CDR3 protein become a single entry with the most common DNA and genes. The V and J calls follow TCRdb's processing rather than the paper's. This sample gives around 190,000 distinct CDR3 sequences in total; approximately 16% of them show up just once. Of the sample, roughly 49% falls within the top ten clones.

The CDR3 numbers 15 residues from cysteine through phenylalanine. CDR3 DNA only is kept here, 45 bases in frame from base 1. Based on the germline V gene, the CDR1 and CDR2 sequences are SGHRS and YFSETQ. Trimming removed 7 bases from V and 2 bases from J; the gene matches leave 11 bases unexplained. Graves' hyperthyroidism was defined as stable when no progression to ophthalmopathy occurred over 18 months of follow-up. Hyperthyroidism patients were newly diagnosed, had a disease duration of under 2 months, and were aged 18 to 65 years. Exclusion was applied to patients with uncontrolled infections, other autoimmune diseases, pregnancy or lactation. Diagnoses relied on clinical symptoms, serum thyroxine and TRAb, thyroid ultrasound and orbital computed tomography. PBMCs were separated from roughly 9.6 ml of fresh peripheral blood using Ficoll-Paque density gradient centrifugation. Total RNA was extracted using Trizol reagent, and RNA quality was assessed on an Agilent 2100 Bioanalyzer.

The V and J genes are TRBV5-1 and TRBJ2-7; 8 bases in the junction line up with TRBD2. The sample consisted of blood. This sequence was found in a woman aged 50 to 60 with Graves' hyperthyroidism. The CDR3 loop reads CASSNGVAGTYEQYF. The nucleotide sequence reads as follows: TGCGCCAGCTCGAATGGGGTAGCGGGAACCTACGAGCAGTACTTC.